This entry is about one TCR beta chain. Its matching antigen is unknown. These data come from a study of T cell responses to AZD1222 COVID-19 vaccine. Regarding the study as a whole: Females made up more of the donors, who were largely white British, and clonal diversity may have come out too low. Two AZD1222 doses significantly raised spike-specific TCR breadth and depth over controls. Regions 160-218 and 743-854 dominated among vaccine-associated CD4 TCRs spanning spike. Only five or six AZD1222 recipients were seropositive at baseline.

The V gene lost 0 bases and the J gene lost 4 bases, with 10 bases spanning the gap. Germline values: CDR1 SGHAT, CDR2 FQNNGV. The CDR3 has 14 residues. Only in-frame clones appear in the TCRdb table, and some are missing; sequencing was by immunoSEQ multiplex PCR. The sample lists 150,000 to 160,000 clones, about 85% occurring once. This receptor was obtained from an adult in good health. The input for sequencing was peripheral blood, taken on day 0 of AZD1222 vaccination. The rearrangement joins TRBV11-2 to TRBJ2-7; D is ambiguous. The CDR3 reads CASSLDPVEYEQYF. DNA for the CDR3: TGTGCCAGCAGCTTAGATCCGGTTGAATACGAGCAGTACTTC.